This record covers a single TCR beta chain. Its target is unknown. V dropped 2 bases and J dropped 9; count of bases not matched to a gene: 10. The CDR3 extends over 15 amino acids. Germline V gene data show CDR1 as WNHNN and CDR2 as SYGVQD (reference sequence). The data belong to a study of T cell responses to AZD1222 COVID-19 vaccine. The table came from immunoSEQ multiplex PCR; TCRdb's copy has only in-frame clones and leaves some out. The sample carries over 150,000 clones, roughly 92% recorded once. Findings and limits, study-wide: In the spike-specific TCR repertoire, nearly half reportedly target unmutated variant regions. Donors skewed white British and female; clonal diversity was possibly underestimated. Dominant CD4 TCR responses targeted spike regions 160-218 and 743-854.

The chain has TRBV10-1 and TRBJ2-1; 7 bases are a match to TRBD2. The sequence came from an adult in good health. Sequences were derived from peripheral blood, sampled on day 0 of AZD1222 vaccination. This CDR3 reads CASSEPIGGISEQFF. For the CDR3, the DNA is TGCGCCAGCAGTGAGCCAATCGGGGGGATCTCTGAGCAGTTCTTC.